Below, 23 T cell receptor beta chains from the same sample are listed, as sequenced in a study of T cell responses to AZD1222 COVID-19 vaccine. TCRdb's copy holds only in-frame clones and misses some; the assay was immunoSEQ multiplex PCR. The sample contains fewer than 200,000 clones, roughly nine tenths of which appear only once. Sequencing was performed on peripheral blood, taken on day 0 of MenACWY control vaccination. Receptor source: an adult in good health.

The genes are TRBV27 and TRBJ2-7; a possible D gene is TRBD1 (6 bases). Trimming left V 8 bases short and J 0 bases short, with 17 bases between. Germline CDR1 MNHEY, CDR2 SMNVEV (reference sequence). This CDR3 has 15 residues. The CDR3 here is CASQADRHFSYEQYF. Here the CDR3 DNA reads TGTGCCAGCCAGGCGGACAGACATTTCTCCTACGAGCAGTACTTC.

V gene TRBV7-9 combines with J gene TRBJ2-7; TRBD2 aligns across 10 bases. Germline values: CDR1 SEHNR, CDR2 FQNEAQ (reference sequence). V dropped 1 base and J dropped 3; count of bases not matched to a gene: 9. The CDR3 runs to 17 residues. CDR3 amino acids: CASSLVAWTSGNYEQYF. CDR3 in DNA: TGTGCCAGCAGCTTAGTAGCCTGGACTAGCGGAAACTACGAGCAGTACTTC.

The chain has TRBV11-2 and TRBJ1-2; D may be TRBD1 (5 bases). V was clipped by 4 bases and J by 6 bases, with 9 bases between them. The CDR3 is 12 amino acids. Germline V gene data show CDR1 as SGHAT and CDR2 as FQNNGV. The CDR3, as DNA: TGTGCCAGCAGCTCGGAGGGGAATGGCTACACCTTC. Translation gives CASSSEGNGYTF.

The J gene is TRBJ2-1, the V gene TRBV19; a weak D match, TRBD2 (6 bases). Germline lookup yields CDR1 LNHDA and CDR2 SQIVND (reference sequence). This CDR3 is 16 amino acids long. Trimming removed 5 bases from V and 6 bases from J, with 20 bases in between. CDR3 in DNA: TGTGCCAGTAGTGGGAGTGGTAGCGGCTATCTCAATGAGCAGTTCTTC. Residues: CASSGSGSGYLNEQFF.

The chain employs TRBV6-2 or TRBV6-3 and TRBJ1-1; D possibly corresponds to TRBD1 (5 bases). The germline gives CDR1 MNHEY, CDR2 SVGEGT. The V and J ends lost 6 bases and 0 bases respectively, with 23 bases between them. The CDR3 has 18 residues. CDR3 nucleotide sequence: TGTGCCAGCAGACCTTCAGCCAGGGTGGGGGTCATGAACACTGAAGCTTTCTTT. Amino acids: CASRPSARVGVMNTEAFF.

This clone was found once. This CDR3 is CASRDREGSNSPLHF. The CDR3 region has the DNA TGTGCCAGCAGGGACAGGGAAGGGTCGAATTCACCCCTCCACTTT. V is TRBV6-4 and J is TRBJ1-6; 8 bases line up with TRBD1. CDR3 size: 15 residues. Germline-derived CDR1 and CDR2 are MRHNA and SNTAGT. The V gene end was trimmed by 6 bases and the J gene end by 7 bases; junction bases not matched to a gene: 8.

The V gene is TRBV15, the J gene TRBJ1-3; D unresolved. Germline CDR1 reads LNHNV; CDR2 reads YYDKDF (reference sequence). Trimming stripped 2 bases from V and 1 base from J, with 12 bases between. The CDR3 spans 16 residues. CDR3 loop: CATSRPQDGSGNTIYF. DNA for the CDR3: TGTGCCACCAGCAGACCCCAGGACGGGTCTGGAAACACCATATATTTT.

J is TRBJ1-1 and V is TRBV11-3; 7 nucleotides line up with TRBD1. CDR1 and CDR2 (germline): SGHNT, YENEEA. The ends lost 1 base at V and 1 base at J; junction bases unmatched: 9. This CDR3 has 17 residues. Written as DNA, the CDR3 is TGTGCCAGCAGCTTAGCCCGACAGGGCTGGGGGAACACTGAAGCTTTCTTT. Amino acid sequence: CASSLARQGWGNTEAFF.

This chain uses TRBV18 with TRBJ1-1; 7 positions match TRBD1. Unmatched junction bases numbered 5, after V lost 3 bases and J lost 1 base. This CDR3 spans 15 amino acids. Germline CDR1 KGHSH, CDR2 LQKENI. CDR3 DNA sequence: TGTGCCAGCTCACCTACAGGGGAGGGGAACACTGAAGCTTTCTTT. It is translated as CASSPTGEGNTEAFF.

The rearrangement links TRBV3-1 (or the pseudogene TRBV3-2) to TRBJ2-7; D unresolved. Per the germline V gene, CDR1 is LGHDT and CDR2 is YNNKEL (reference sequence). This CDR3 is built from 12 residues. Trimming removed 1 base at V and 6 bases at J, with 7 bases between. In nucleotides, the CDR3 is TGTGCCAGCAGCCAAGGGACCCTCGAGCAGTACTTC. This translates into CASSQGTLEQYF.

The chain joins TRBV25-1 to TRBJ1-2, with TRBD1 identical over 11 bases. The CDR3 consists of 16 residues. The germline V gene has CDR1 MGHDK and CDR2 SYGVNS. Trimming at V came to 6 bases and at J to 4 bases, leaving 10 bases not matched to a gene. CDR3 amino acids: CASRPTGTGGLYGYTF. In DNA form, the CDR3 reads TGTGCCAGCAGACCGACGGGGACAGGGGGTCTCTATGGCTACACCTTC.

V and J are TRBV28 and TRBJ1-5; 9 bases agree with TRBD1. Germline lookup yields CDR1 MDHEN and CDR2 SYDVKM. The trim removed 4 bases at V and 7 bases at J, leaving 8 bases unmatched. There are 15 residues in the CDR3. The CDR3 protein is CASSSPGQGDQPQHF. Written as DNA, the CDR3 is TGTGCCAGCAGTTCCCCGGGACAGGGAGACCAGCCCCAGCATTTT.

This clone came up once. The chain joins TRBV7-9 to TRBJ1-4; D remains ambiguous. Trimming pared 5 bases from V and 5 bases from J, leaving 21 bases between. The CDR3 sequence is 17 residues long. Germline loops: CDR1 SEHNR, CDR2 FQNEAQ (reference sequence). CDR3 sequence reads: CASSPPAWRKKNEKLFF. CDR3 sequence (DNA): TGTGCCAGCAGCCCTCCCGCCTGGCGGAAAAAGAATGAAAAACTGTTTTTT.

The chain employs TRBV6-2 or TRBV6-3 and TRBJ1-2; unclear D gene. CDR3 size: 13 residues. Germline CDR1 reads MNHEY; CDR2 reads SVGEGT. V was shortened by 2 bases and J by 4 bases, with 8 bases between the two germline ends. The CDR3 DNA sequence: TGTGCCAGCAGTTACGAGGGCCTCTATGGCTACACCTTC. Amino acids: CASSYEGLYGYTF.

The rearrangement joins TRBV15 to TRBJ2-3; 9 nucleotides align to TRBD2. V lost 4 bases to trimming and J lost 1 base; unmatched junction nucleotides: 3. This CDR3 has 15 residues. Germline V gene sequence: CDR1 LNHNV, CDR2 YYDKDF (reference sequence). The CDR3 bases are TGTGCCACCAGCATCGGGACTAGCCGCACAGATACGCAGTATTTT. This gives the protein CATSIGTSRTDTQYF.

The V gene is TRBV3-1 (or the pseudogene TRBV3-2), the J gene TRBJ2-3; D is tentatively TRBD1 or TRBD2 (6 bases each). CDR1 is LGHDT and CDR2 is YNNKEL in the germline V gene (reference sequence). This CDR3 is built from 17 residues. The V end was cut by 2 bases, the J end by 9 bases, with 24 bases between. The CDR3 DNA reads TGTGCCAGCAGCCAAACAACCTGGGGAACTAGGGGGGACACGCAGTATTTT. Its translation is CASSQTTWGTRGDTQYF.

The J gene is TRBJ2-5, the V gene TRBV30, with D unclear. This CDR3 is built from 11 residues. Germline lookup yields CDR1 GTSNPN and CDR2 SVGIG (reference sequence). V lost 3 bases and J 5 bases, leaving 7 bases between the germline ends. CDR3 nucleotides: TGTGCCTGGAGCCCCCTTGAGACCCAGTACTTC. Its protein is CAWSPLETQYF.

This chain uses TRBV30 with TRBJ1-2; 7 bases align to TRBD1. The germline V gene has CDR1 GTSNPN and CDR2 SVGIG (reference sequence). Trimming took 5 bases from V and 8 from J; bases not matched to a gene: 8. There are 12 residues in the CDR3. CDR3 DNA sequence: TGTGCCTGGCTTGAGGGGGCAGTCGGCTACACCTTC. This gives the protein CAWLEGAVGYTF.

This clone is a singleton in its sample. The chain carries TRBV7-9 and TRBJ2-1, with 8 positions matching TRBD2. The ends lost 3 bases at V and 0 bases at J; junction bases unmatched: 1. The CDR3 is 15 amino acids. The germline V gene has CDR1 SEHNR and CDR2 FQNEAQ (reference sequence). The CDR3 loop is CASSFSGTSYNEQFF. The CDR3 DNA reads TGTGCCAGCAGCTTTAGCGGGACCTCCTACAATGAGCAGTTCTTC.

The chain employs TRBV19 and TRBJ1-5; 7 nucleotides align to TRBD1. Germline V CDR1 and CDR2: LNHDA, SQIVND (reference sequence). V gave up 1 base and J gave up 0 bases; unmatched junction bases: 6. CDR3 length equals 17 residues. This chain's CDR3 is CASSIGDRAYSNQPQHF. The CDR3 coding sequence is TGTGCCAGTAGTATAGGTGACAGGGCTTATAGCAATCAGCCCCAGCATTTT.

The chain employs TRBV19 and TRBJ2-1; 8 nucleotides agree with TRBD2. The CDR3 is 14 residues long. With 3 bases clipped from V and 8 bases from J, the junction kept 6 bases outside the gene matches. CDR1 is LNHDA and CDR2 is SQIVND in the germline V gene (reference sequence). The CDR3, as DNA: TGTGCCAGTAGTATCGGGACTAGTCGCGATGAGCAGTTCTTC. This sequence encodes CASSIGTSRDEQFF.

CDR3 in DNA: TGTGCCTGGGGGACAGGGATGAACACTGAAGCTTTCTTT. This sequence encodes CAWGTGMNTEAFF. The gene calls are TRBV30 and TRBJ1-1; 9 bases fit TRBD1. V gave up 5 bases and J gave up 0 bases; unmatched junction bases: 1. The CDR3 covers 13 residues. Germline CDR1 is GTSNPN and CDR2 is SVGIG (reference sequence).

The CDR3 sequence: CASSLENYGYTF. CDR3 DNA: TGTGCCAGCAGTTTGGAGAACTATGGCTACACCTTC. The chain employs TRBV28 and TRBJ1-2; D not resolved. This CDR3 is built from 12 residues. Germline values: CDR1 MDHEN, CDR2 SYDVKM. V lost 3 bases, J lost 2 bases, and 4 bases lay in between.